A single sample gave rise to the 11 T cell receptor beta chains below, sequenced in a study of Ad26.COV2.S vaccination and SARS-CoV-2 variants. Data came from immunoSEQ multiplex PCR; TCRdb stores just in-frame clones and leaves some out. The profile shows a few hundred thousand clones, around 91% of them singletons. The treatment: 15 to 20 received Ad26.COV2.S at low or high dose, single or two shots; about 5 received placebo; per-sample allocation not given. The investigators took samples on day 63 after the first vaccine or placebo injection. The sample was peripheral blood, taken in a trial of Ad26.COV2.S vaccine versus placebo. The receptors derive from a person between 18 and 60 years old who received the Ad26.COV2.S COVID-19 vaccine or a placebo.

This rearrangement joins TRBV29-1 to TRBJ1-2; D ambiguous. The CDR3 runs to 12 residues. V was clipped by 0 bases and J by 1 base, with 3 bases between them. Germline assignment: CDR1 SQVTM and CDR2 ANQGSEA. CDR3 in DNA: TGCAGCGTTGAAGAGGGTAACTATGGCTACACCTTC. It codes for CSVEEGNYGYTF.

The rearrangement links TRBV27 to TRBJ2-2; the match to TRBD2 covers 10 bases. Germline-derived CDR1 and CDR2 are MNHEY and SMNVEV (reference sequence). There are 15 residues in the CDR3. Unmatched junction bases numbered 3, after V lost 2 bases and J lost 6 bases. CDR3 loop: CASSLRLAGAGELFF. In DNA form, the CDR3 reads TGTGCCAGCAGTTTAAGGCTAGCGGGAGCCGGGGAGCTGTTTTTT.

CDR3 amino acids: CASSFFIRNEQFF. The DNA for the CDR3 is TGTGCCAGCAGCTTCTTCATTCGAAATGAGCAGTTCTTC. V usage is TRBV5-4 and J usage is TRBJ2-1; D is ambiguous. Germline CDR1 reads SGHNT; CDR2 reads YYREEE (reference sequence). V gave up 2 bases and J gave up 7 bases, with 10 bases separating them. The CDR3 loop spans 13 amino acids.

The chain couples TRBV4-1 to TRBJ2-7, with 14 bases aligning to TRBD2. After removal of 0 bases from V and 8 bases from J, the junction contained 6 bases not matched to a gene. Germline CDR1 and CDR2: MGHRA and YSYEKL. The CDR3 has 16 amino acids. As DNA, the CDR3 is TGCGCCAGCAGCCAAGACGGGACTAGCGGGAGAAAAAAGCAGTACTTC. Protein sequence: CASSQDGTSGRKKQYF.

In this sample, this clone turned up a few times. The chain combines TRBV14 with TRBJ2-2; possible D gene TRBD1, 6 bases. Trimming removed 2 bases from V and 0 bases from J, with 7 bases in between. The CDR3 is made up of 15 amino acids. The germline V gene has CDR1 SGHDN and CDR2 FVKESK. The CDR3 DNA is TGTGCCAGCAGCCAATACAGGGCGAACACCGGGGAGCTGTTTTTT. Amino acids: CASSQYRANTGELFF.

V gene TRBV5-4 combines with J gene TRBJ2-3, with 9 bases matching TRBD1. CDR1 is SGHNT and CDR2 is YYREEE in the germline V gene (reference sequence). Trimming cost V 4 bases and J 7 bases; bases outside gene matches: 13. There are 16 residues in the CDR3. This CDR3 is CASSPGQGRGSNTQYF. CDR3 coding DNA: TGTGCCAGCAGCCCGGGACAGGGCAGGGGTTCTAATACGCAGTATTTT.

The chain couples TRBV7-3 to TRBJ2-1; 8 bases are shared with TRBD2. This CDR3 spans 14 amino acids. Germline CDR1 and CDR2: SGHTA and FQGTGA. V shed 2 bases and J 4 bases; nucleotides not matched to a gene: 1. DNA for the CDR3: TGTGCCAGCAGCTTACCGGGAGGGTACAATGAGCAGTTCTTC. It translates to CASSLPGGYNEQFF. Using reference TRBV7-3 and TRBJ2-1 for the parts outside the CDR3, the full variable domain is GAGVSQTPSNKVTEKGKYVELRCDPISGHTALYWYRQSLGQGPEFLIYFQGTGAADDSGLPNDRFFAVRPEGSVSTLKIQRTERGDSAVYLCASSLPGGYNEQFFGPGTRLTVL.

This clone was seen a few times. J is TRBJ1-2 and V is TRBV30, with D maybe TRBD1 (6 bases). Germline V gives CDR1 GTSNPN, CDR2 SVGIG (reference sequence). V gave up 2 bases and J gave up 4 bases, with 8 bases separating them. The CDR3 is made up of 12 amino acids. CDR3 in amino acids: CAWSRQAYGYTF. In DNA form, the CDR3 reads TGTGCCTGGAGTCGACAGGCCTATGGCTACACCTTC.

CDR3 DNA sequence: TGTGCCAGCGCTTTGTCAGATACGCAGTATTTT. It translates to CASALSDTQYF. The J gene is TRBJ2-3, the V gene TRBV9, with D unclear. Germline V gene lookup returns CDR1 SGDLS and CDR2 YYNGEE. This CDR3 region has 11 residues. V lost 7 bases to trimming and J lost 4 bases, with 7 bases between them.

The chain uses TRBV9 and TRBJ2-5; possibly TRBD2 for D (6 bases). Trimming left V 3 bases short and J 2 bases short, with 11 bases between. The CDR3 contains 14 residues. The germline gives CDR1 SGDLS, CDR2 YYNGEE. CDR3 region: CASSARDSQETQYF. CDR3 nucleotides: TGTGCCAGCAGCGCGCGGGACTCACAAGAGACCCAGTACTTC.

V and J are TRBV9 and TRBJ1-3, with D uncertain. Germline values: CDR1 SGDLS, CDR2 YYNGEE. The CDR3 spans 15 residues. The ends were cut back, 3 bases at V and 1 base at J, with 11 bases in the middle. CDR3 bases: TGTGCCAGCAGCGCTAGTGGACGGTCTGGAAACACCATATATTTT. Translation gives CASSASGRSGNTIYF.